This TCR beta chain was captured in a study of blood T cell repertoires in COVID-19. With 3 bases clipped from V and 1 base from J, the junction kept 6 bases outside the gene matches. The CDR3 runs to 16 residues. In germline, CDR1 is ENHRY, CDR2 SYGVKD. Original handling: Cell counts per sample came from amplifying reference gene primers. TCRdb keeps only in-frame clones here, not all; method: immunoSEQ multiplex PCR. V and J calls and clone size are as listed in that table; D and trimming were resolved from the DNA. This sample yields fewer than 350,000 clones, of which approximately 80% are seen a single time; 2.5% to 3.5% belongs to the top ten.

The sample comprised peripheral blood. The chain uses TRBV10-3 and TRBJ2-3; TRBD1 aligns across 8 bases. This clonotype was sampled from a woman aged 55 to 70 with active or convalescent COVID-19. Here the CDR3 reads CAISEQPGQGTDTQYF. The CDR3 nucleotides are TGTGCCATCAGTGAACAGCCGGGACAGGGCACAGATACGCAGTATTTT.